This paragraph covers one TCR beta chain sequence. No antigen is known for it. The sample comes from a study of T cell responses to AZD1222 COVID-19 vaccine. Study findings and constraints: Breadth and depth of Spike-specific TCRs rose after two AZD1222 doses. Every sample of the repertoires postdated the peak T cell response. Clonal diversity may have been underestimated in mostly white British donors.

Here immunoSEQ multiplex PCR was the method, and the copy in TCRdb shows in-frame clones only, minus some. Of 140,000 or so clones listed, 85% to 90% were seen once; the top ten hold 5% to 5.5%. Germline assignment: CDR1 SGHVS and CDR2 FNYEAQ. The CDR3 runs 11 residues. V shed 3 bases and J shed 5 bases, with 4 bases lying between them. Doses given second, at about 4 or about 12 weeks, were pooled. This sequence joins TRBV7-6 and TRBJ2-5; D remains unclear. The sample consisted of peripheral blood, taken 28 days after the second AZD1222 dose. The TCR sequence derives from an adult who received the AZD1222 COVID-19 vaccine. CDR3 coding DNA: TGTGCCAGCAGCTTTGGGGAGACCCAGTACTTC. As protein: CASSFGETQYF.